This T cell receptor beta chain was found in a study of shared clonotypes between healthy human individuals. The overall study: There were three CD4 naive, three CD4 memory, two CD8 naive and one CD8 memory plates per donor.

Sequencing was performed with immunoSEQ multiplex PCR; in TCRdb, only in-frame clones are kept and a portion is missing. The data show some 2 million clones, about 95% seen once. CD45RO-negative CD8 cells positively selected for CCR7 made up the naive population, which excluded terminally differentiated effector memory CD45RA+ cells. Caucasian adults residing in Nashville, Tennessee made up all the donors. Broader study findings: Clonotypes which were not shared had lower generation probabilities than clonotypes that all four donors shared.

In regard to this clone: Its antigen is not identified. The same CDR3 also results from other DNA sequences found in this sample.

The sequence derives from a man aged 18 to 29 in good health. Source material: naive CD8+ T cells sorted from blood.

DNA for the CDR3: TGCGCCAGCAGCCAAGATGCTGGGGGCTCCTACGAGCAGTACTTC. This translates into CASSQDAGGSYEQYF. This sequence joins TRBV4-1 and TRBJ2-7, with D tentatively TRBD1 or TRBD2 (5 bases each). Trimming cost V 0 bases and J 0 bases, with 9 bases left between them. CDR3 length equals 15 residues. CDR1 and CDR2 from the germline V gene are MGHRA and YSYEKL.